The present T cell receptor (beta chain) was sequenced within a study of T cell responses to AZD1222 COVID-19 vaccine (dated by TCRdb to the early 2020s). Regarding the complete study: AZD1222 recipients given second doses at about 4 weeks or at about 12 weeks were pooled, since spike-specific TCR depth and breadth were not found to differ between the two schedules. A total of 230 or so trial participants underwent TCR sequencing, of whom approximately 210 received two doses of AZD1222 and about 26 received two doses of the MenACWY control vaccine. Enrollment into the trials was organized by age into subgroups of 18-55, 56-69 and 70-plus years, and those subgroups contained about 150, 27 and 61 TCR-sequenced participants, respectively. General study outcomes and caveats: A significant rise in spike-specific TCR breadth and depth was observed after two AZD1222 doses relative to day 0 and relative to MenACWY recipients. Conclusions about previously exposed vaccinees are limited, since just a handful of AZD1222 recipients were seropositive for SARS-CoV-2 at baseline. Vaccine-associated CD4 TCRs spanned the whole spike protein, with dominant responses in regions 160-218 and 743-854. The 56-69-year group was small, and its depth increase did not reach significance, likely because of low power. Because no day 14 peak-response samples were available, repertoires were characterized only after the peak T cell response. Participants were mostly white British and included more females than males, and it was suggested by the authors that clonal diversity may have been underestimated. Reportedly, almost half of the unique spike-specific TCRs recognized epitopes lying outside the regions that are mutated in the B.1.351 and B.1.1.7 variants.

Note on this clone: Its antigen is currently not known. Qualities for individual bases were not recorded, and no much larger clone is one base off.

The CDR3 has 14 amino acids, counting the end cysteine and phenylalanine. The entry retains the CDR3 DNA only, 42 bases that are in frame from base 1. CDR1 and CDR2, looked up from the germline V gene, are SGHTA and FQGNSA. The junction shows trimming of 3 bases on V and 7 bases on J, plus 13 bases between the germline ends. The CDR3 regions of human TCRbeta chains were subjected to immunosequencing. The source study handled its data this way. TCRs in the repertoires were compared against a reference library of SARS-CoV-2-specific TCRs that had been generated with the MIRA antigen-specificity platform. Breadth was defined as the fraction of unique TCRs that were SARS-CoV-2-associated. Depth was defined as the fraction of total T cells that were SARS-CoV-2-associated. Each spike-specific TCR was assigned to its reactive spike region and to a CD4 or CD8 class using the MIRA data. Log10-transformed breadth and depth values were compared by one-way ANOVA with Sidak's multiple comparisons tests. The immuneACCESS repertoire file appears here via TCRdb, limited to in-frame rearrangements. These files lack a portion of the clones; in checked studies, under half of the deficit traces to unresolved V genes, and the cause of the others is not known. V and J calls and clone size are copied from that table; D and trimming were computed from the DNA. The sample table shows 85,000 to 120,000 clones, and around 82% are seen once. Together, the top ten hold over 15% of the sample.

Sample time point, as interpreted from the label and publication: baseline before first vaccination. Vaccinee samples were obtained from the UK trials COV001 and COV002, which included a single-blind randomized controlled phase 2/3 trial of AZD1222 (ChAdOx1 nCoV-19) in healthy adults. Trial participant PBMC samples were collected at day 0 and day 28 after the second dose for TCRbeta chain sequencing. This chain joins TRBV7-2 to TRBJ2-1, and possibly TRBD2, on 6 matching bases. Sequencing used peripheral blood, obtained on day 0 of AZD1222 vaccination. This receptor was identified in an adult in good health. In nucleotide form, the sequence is TGTGCCAGCAGCTTCAGCACCGGAGGGAATGAGCAGTTCTTC. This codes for CASSFSTGGNEQFF.